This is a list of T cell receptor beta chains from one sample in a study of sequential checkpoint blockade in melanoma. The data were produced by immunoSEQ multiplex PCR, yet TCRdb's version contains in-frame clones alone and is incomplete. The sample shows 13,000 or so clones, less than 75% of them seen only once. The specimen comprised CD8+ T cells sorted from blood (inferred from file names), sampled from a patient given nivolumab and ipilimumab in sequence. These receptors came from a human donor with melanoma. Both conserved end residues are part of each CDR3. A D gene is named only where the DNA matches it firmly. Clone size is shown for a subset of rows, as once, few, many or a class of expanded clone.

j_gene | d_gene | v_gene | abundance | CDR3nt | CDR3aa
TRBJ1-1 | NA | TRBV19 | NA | TGTGCCAGTAGTATAGCTCCGGGTCGGGCTGAAGCTTTCTTT | CASSIAPGRAEAFF
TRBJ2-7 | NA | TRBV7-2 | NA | TGTGCCAGCAGCTTAGTGGGGGAGGCTACCTACGAGCAGTACTTC | CASSLVGEATYEQYF
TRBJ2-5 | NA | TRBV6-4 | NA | TGTGCCAGCAGCCCAGTAGGGGACTCCGAATACCAAGAGACCCAGTACTTC | CASSPVGDSEYQETQYF
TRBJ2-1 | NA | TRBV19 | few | TGTGCCAGTAGTATACGGGGCTCCTACAATGAGCAGTTCTTC | CASSIRGSYNEQFF
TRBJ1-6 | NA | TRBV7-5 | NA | TGTGCCAGCAGCTTAATTCCAGTATCAGGGACAGGGGCCATGGAGGGGCCCCTCCACTTT | CASSLIPVSGTGAMEGPLHF
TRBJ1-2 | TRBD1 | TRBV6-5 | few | TGTGCCAGCAGTTACTCCAGGGGGTATGGCTACACCTTC | CASSYSRGYGYTF
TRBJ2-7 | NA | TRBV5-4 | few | TGTGCCAGCAGCTCTGAGGGCAGGCCCTACGAGCAGTACTTC | CASSSEGRPYEQYF
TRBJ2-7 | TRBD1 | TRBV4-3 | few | TGCGCCAGCAGCCAAGAAGGCACAGGGGACAGCTACGAGCAGTACTTC | CASSQEGTGDSYEQYF
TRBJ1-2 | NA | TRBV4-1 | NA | TGCGCCAGCAGCCAACCGGGTTTTGGGGGCGGCTATGGCTACACCTTC | CASSQPGFGGGYGYTF
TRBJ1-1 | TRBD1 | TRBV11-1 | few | TGTGCCAGCAGCAAAGGACTGGGACAGGACACTGAAGCTTTCTTT | CASSKGLGQDTEAFF
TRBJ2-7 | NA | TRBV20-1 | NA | TGCAGTGCCCTTCTAGCGTACGAGCAGTACTTC | CSALLAYEQYF
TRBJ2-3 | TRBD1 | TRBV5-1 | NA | TGCGCCAGCAGCGTGACAGGGGGATTGGTAGATACGCAGTATTTT | CASSVTGGLVDTQYF
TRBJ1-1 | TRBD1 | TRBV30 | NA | TGTGCCTCAGACGGGACAGGGGCATTTCAAGCTTTCTTT | CASDGTGAFQAFF